This T cell receptor (delta chain) was found in a study of Vδ1+ human thymocytes. Sequences come from RNA converted to cDNA by reverse transcription. CDR3 amplicons came from multiplex PCR with pooled V-gene forward and constant-region reverse primers. TCRdb called clones anew from the multiplex PCR reads with CATT. The repertoire holds 80,000 or so delta-chain clones, with around 35% as singletons. Thymocytes were sorted as CD3+ TCRVdelta1+ TCRVdelta2- after alphabeta T cell depletion. Purity of the sorted Vdelta1+ thymocytes ranged from about 96% to 99.6%. On this clone itself: Its antigen remains unidentified.

Study results and caveats: In the thymus, TRG and TRD repertoires looked highly polyclonal with Gaussian CDR3 lengths. Despite high sort purity, about 19% of thymic T cell receptor delta sequences were Vdelta2. Unexpected Vdelta2 sequences could cause misinterpretation of bulk repertoire data.

This CDR3 spans 20 amino acids. Germline V gives CDR1 TSWWSYY, CDR2 QGS. V was pared by 5 bases and J by 0 bases, with 21 bases of the junction left unmatched. This chain uses TRDV1 with TRDJ1, with TRDD3 matching 7 bases. Sequencing was carried out using Vdelta1+ gamma-delta thymocytes from the thymus. Subset meaning: FACS-sorted CD3+ TCRalphabeta- TCRVdelta1+ TCRVdelta2- thymocytes. The sequence derives from a boy younger than two who had congenital heart surgery. CDR3 loop: CALGFSLLSSTGEYTDKLIF. The CDR3 coding sequence is TGTGCTCTTGGGTTTAGCCTCCTTTCCAGTACTGGGGAGTACACCGATAAACTCATCTTT.